The 8 T cell receptor beta chains reported below all come from one sample, sequenced in a study of memory CD4+ T cells and cytomegalovirus serostatus. Profiling relied on immunoSEQ multiplex PCR, and the TCRdb table lists in-frame clones only, not all of them. The profile shows 30,000 to 40,000 clones, 79% of them singletons. The sort gate was single viable CD3+CD4+CD8-CD45RO+ cells for memory CD4+ T cells. The sequencing sample was made of memory CD4+ T cells from blood. These receptors came from an adult in good health and CMV-seropositive.

This clone was detected once. The chain links TRBV6-1 to TRBJ2-1, with 8 bases lining up with TRBD2. The germline V gene has CDR1 MNHNS and CDR2 SASEGT. V trimming: 10 bases; J trimming: 6 bases; junction bases outside the gene matches: 14. The CDR3 runs 15 residues. CDR3 in amino acids: CATPKSSGSVNEQFF. CDR3 nucleotides: TGTGCCACCCCGAAGTCGAGCGGGAGTGTCAATGAGCAGTTCTTC.

This clone has more than one count but fewer than ten. This rearrangement joins TRBV7-3 to TRBJ2-5; 7 bases are a match to TRBD1. Germline V CDR1 and CDR2: SGHTA, FQGTGA. The trim removed 1 base at V and 5 bases at J, leaving 7 bases unmatched. The CDR3 spans 15 residues. The CDR3 DNA follows: TGTGCCAGCAGCTTAAACAGGGGAAGATGGGAGACCCAGTACTTC. Its translation: CASSLNRGRWETQYF.

The chain has TRBV14 and TRBJ2-2; D gene uncertain. Germline-derived CDR1 and CDR2 are SGHDN and FVKESK. CDR3 length equals 13 residues. Trimming removed 4 bases at V and 6 bases at J, with 9 bases between. CDR3 sequence: CASSPTAPGELFF. Written as DNA, the CDR3 is TGTGCCAGCAGCCCAACGGCTCCCGGGGAGCTGTTTTTT.

The J gene is TRBJ2-3, the V gene TRBV5-4; 11 bases are a match to TRBD2. V shed 2 bases and J 5 bases; nucleotides not matched to a gene: 7. Germline CDR1 is SGHNT and CDR2 is YYREEE (reference sequence). The CDR3 is 16 amino acids. This CDR3 reads CASSFFSGGAIDTQYF. The CDR3 DNA reads as TGTGCCAGCAGCTTTTTTAGCGGGGGGGCCATAGATACGCAGTATTTT.

The V and J genes are TRBV19 and TRBJ1-1, with a possible D match to TRBD1 (5 bases). CDR1 is LNHDA and CDR2 is SQIVND in the germline V gene (reference sequence). The CDR3 sequence is 14 residues long. Trimming took off 8 bases at V and 3 bases at J, with 16 bases between the two ends. CDR3 in DNA: TGTGCCAGTGATGCAGGGTTGGTTGACACTGAAGCTTTCTTT. Protein: CASDAGLVDTEAFF. Together with reference TRBV19 and TRBJ1-1, the CDR3 gives the full variable domain: DGGITQSPKYLFRKEGQNVTLSCEQNLNHDAMYWYRQDPGQGLRLIYYSQIVNDFQKGDIAEGYSVSREKKESFPLTVTSAQKNPTAFYLCASDAGLVDTEAFFGQGTRLTVV.

The chain couples TRBV30 to TRBJ2-4; D gene uncertain. This CDR3 spans 14 amino acids. With 1 base removed from V and 0 bases from J, the gap between germline ends came to 7 bases. CDR1 is GTSNPN, CDR2 SVGIG, per germline (reference sequence). The CDR3 DNA sequence: TGTGCCTGGAGTGATCCTTTAGCCAAAAACATTCAGTACTTC. This sequence encodes CAWSDPLAKNIQYF. The full variable domain, its missing parts supplied by reference TRBV30 and TRBJ2-4, is SQTIHQWPATLVQPVGSPLSLECTVEGTSNPNLYWYRQAAGRGLQLLFYSVGIGQISSEVPQNLSASRPQDRQFILSSKKLLLSDSGFYLCAWSDPLAKNIQYFGAGTRLSVL.

In DNA form, the CDR3 reads TGTGCCAGCAGCTTAGACGGATACAATGAGCAGTTCTTC. This gives the protein CASSLDGYNEQFF. The chain joins TRBV11-3 to TRBJ2-1; D gene unclear. This CDR3 is 13 amino acids long. The V gene lost 0 bases and the J gene lost 4 bases, with 4 bases spanning the gap. Germline V gene lookup returns CDR1 SGHNT and CDR2 YENEEA.

The chain employs TRBV6-1 and TRBJ2-3; 14 positions agree with TRBD2. The CDR3 contains 15 residues. From germline, CDR1 is MNHNS and CDR2 SASEGT. The trim removed 1 base at V and 7 bases at J, leaving 1 base unmatched. The CDR3 sequence: CASSEGTSGRNTQYF. Written as DNA, the CDR3 is TGTGCCAGCAGTGAAGGGACTAGCGGGAGGAATACGCAGTATTTT.